Listed below are T cell receptor beta chains from one sample, sequenced in a study of CD8+ T cells in alopecia areata. The data were produced by immunoSEQ multiplex PCR, yet TCRdb's version contains in-frame clones alone and is incomplete. The repertoire holds 110,000 to 150,000 clones, with roughly three fifths as singletons. The material sequenced was CD4+ T cells sorted from blood, taken at week 0. The receptor set was obtained from a human donor with alopecia areata. The CDR3 runs from the conserved cysteine through the conserved F or W. The order of the fields is V gene, J gene, clone size, D gene, CDR3 protein, CDR3 DNA. D genes are given only for firm matches. A row's size may be missing; if present it is once, few, many or a size class.

v_gene: TRBV29-1; j_gene: TRBJ1-1; abundance: .; d_gene: TRBD1; CDR3aa: CSVAGTGGTNTEAFF; CDR3nt: TGCAGCGTCGCGGGGACAGGGGGTACGAACACTGAAGCTTTCTTT
v_gene: TRBV30; j_gene: TRBJ2-5; abundance: once; d_gene: TRBD1; CDR3aa: CAWSRGTGTGTQETQYF; CDR3nt: TGTGCCTGGAGTCGTGGAACCGGGACAGGGACCCAAGAGACCCAGTACTTC
v_gene: TRBV30; j_gene: TRBJ2-5; abundance: .; d_gene: TRBD2; CDR3aa: CACYSSGGETQYF; CDR3nt: TGTGCCTGCTACTCCAGCGGGGGGGAGACCCAGTACTTC
v_gene: TRBV29-1; j_gene: TRBJ1-1; abundance: .; d_gene: .; CDR3aa: CSVADTALAFF; CDR3nt: TGCAGCGTTGCGGACACGGCTCTAGCTTTCTTT
v_gene: TRBV30; j_gene: TRBJ1-1; abundance: once; d_gene: .; CDR3aa: CAWRSGGLMNTEAFF; CDR3nt: TGTGCCTGGCGTTCGGGGGGGCTCATGAACACTGAAGCTTTCTTT
v_gene: TRBV5-1; j_gene: TRBJ2-5; abundance: .; d_gene: .; CDR3aa: CASTDSQETQYF; CDR3nt: TGCGCCAGCACAGACAGCCAAGAGACCCAGTACTTC
v_gene: TRBV2; j_gene: TRBJ1-5; abundance: .; d_gene: .; CDR3aa: CAGSEGRYSNQPQHF; CDR3nt: TGTGCCGGCAGTGAAGGCAGATATAGCAATCAGCCCCAGCATTTT
v_gene: TRBV29-1; j_gene: TRBJ2-5; abundance: few; d_gene: .; CDR3aa: CSVERGAGETQYF; CDR3nt: TGCAGCGTCGAGAGAGGGGCCGGAGAGACCCAGTACTTC
v_gene: TRBV5-4; j_gene: TRBJ2-5; abundance: many; d_gene: TRBD1; CDR3aa: CASSPRTGAIGETQYF; CDR3nt: TGTGCCAGCAGCCCGAGGACAGGGGCGATAGGGGAGACCCAGTACTTC
v_gene: TRBV7-9; j_gene: TRBJ1-6; abundance: .; d_gene: TRBD1; CDR3aa: CASGVTGMLPLHF; CDR3nt: TGTGCCAGCGGGGTGACAGGGATGTTACCCCTCCACTTT
v_gene: TRBV5-1; j_gene: TRBJ2-2; abundance: .; d_gene: .; CDR3aa: CASSVRATGNTGELFF; CDR3nt: TGCGCCAGCAGCGTACGCGCGACAGGGAACACCGGGGAGCTGTTTTTT
v_gene: TRBV27; j_gene: TRBJ2-5; abundance: .; d_gene: .; CDR3aa: CASSKGGTQYF; CDR3nt: TGTGCCAGCAGTAAGGGGGGGACCCAGTACTTC
v_gene: TRBV10-3; j_gene: TRBJ2-5; abundance: few; d_gene: .; CDR3aa: CATRAEETQYF; CDR3nt: TGTGCCACCCGGGCCGAAGAGACCCAGTACTTC
v_gene: TRBV5-4; j_gene: TRBJ1-2; abundance: few; d_gene: .; CDR3aa: CASSSYGANYGYTF; CDR3nt: TGTGCCAGCAGCTCCTACGGGGCTAACTATGGCTACACCTTC
v_gene: TRBV2; j_gene: TRBJ2-7; abundance: .; d_gene: TRBD2; CDR3aa: CAPERENYEQYF; CDR3nt: TGTGCCCCGGAGCGGGAGAACTACGAGCAGTACTTC
v_gene: TRBV9; j_gene: TRBJ1-1; abundance: .; d_gene: .; CDR3aa: CASSVMGGVNTEAFF; CDR3nt: TGTGCCAGCAGCGTTATGGGAGGGGTGAACACTGAAGCTTTCTTT
v_gene: TRBV5-1; j_gene: TRBJ2-5; abundance: .; d_gene: TRBD2; CDR3aa: CATTGSGGLAETQYF; CDR3nt: TGCGCAACCACGGGCAGCGGGGGCCTCGCGGAGACCCAGTACTTC
v_gene: TRBV30; j_gene: TRBJ1-1; abundance: few; d_gene: TRBD1; CDR3aa: CACAGQGPEAFF; CDR3nt: TGTGCCTGCGCGGGACAGGGGCCGGAAGCTTTCTTT
v_gene: TRBV25-1; j_gene: TRBJ1-1; abundance: .; d_gene: .; CDR3aa: CASKESSGAFF; CDR3nt: TGTGCCAGCAAGGAGTCTTCCGGAGCTTTCTTT
v_gene: TRBV29-1; j_gene: TRBJ2-5; abundance: .; d_gene: .; CDR3aa: CSVEGGGERETQYF; CDR3nt: TGCAGCGTTGAAGGGGGGGGCGAGAGGGAGACCCAGTACTTC
v_gene: TRBV2; j_gene: TRBJ1-1; abundance: few; d_gene: .; CDR3aa: CASSERENTEAFF; CDR3nt: TGTGCCAGCAGTGAAAGGGAGAACACTGAAGCTTTCTTT
v_gene: TRBV30; j_gene: TRBJ2-1; abundance: .; d_gene: TRBD2; CDR3aa: CAQSGAGGSYNEQFF; CDR3nt: TGTGCCCAGTCTGGTGCGGGGGGCTCCTACAATGAGCAGTTCTTC
v_gene: TRBV29-1; j_gene: TRBJ2-2; abundance: .; d_gene: .; CDR3aa: CSVVGVSNTGELFF; CDR3nt: TGCAGCGTTGTAGGGGTCTCGAACACCGGGGAGCTGTTTTTT
v_gene: TRBV6-5; j_gene: TRBJ1-1; abundance: .; d_gene: .; CDR3aa: CASSYEGNTEAFF; CDR3nt: TGTGCCAGCAGTTATGAGGGTAACACTGAAGCTTTCTTT
v_gene: TRBV30; j_gene: TRBJ2-3; abundance: few; d_gene: .; CDR3aa: CAWSGIPATADTQYF; CDR3nt: TGTGCCTGGAGTGGGATCCCGGCGACCGCGGATACGCAGTATTTT
v_gene: TRBV11-2; j_gene: TRBJ2-7; abundance: .; d_gene: .; CDR3aa: CASSLDKRDITPYEQYF; CDR3nt: TGTGCCAGCAGCTTAGACAAACGGGACATAACACCCTACGAGCAGTACTTC
v_gene: TRBV4-2; j_gene: TRBJ2-3; abundance: few; d_gene: .; CDR3aa: CASSQVLLAARTDTQYF; CDR3nt: TGTGCCAGCAGCCAAGTTCTGCTAGCCGCCCGCACAGATACGCAGTATTTT
v_gene: TRBV29-1; j_gene: TRBJ1-5; abundance: few; d_gene: .; CDR3aa: CSARVGGAGQPQHF; CDR3nt: TGCAGCGCCCGAGTGGGGGGCGCGGGACAGCCCCAGCATTTT
v_gene: TRBV30; j_gene: TRBJ2-1; abundance: .; d_gene: .; CDR3aa: CAWAGIAYNEQFF; CDR3nt: TGTGCCTGGGCCGGGATCGCCTACAATGAGCAGTTCTTC
v_gene: TRBV15; j_gene: TRBJ2-5; abundance: few; d_gene: TRBD1; CDR3aa: CATSRDRGQETQYF; CDR3nt: TGTGCCACCAGCAGGGACAGGGGGCAAGAGACCCAGTACTTC
v_gene: TRBV4-2; j_gene: TRBJ2-7; abundance: few; d_gene: .; CDR3aa: CASSLYGTGIYEQYF; CDR3nt: TGTGCCAGCAGCCTTTATGGGACGGGAATCTACGAGCAGTACTTC
v_gene: TRBV2; j_gene: TRBJ1-4; abundance: few; d_gene: .; CDR3aa: CASREGQNEKLFF; CDR3nt: TGTGCCAGCAGGGAAGGACAGAATGAAAAACTGTTTTTT
v_gene: TRBV2; j_gene: TRBJ1-2; abundance: .; d_gene: .; CDR3aa: CASSGGDGYTF; CDR3nt: TGTGCCAGCAGTGGAGGGGATGGCTACACCTTC
v_gene: TRBV25-1; j_gene: TRBJ1-1; abundance: .; d_gene: .; CDR3aa: CASSDWGQQAFF; CDR3nt: TGTGCCAGCAGTGATTGGGGGCAGCAAGCTTTCTTT
v_gene: TRBV29-1; j_gene: TRBJ2-5; abundance: .; d_gene: TRBD2; CDR3aa: CSVGEGETQYF; CDR3nt: TGCAGCGTTGGGGAGGGGGAGACCCAGTACTTC
v_gene: TRBV6-5; j_gene: TRBJ2-2; abundance: .; d_gene: .; CDR3aa: CASRSVGNTGELFF; CDR3nt: TGTGCCAGCAGATCAGTAGGGAACACCGGGGAGCTGTTTTTT
v_gene: TRBV7-9; j_gene: TRBJ2-5; abundance: few; d_gene: TRBD2; CDR3aa: CASSLPPRLAGARETQYF; CDR3nt: TGTGCCAGCAGCTTGCCCCCCCGACTAGCGGGGGCCCGGGAGACCCAGTACTTC
v_gene: TRBV18; j_gene: TRBJ2-3; abundance: few; d_gene: .; CDR3aa: CASSLDNTDTQYF; CDR3nt: TGTGCCAGCTCACTGGACAACACAGATACGCAGTATTTT
v_gene: TRBV5-6; j_gene: TRBJ2-5; abundance: .; d_gene: .; CDR3aa: CASSLGESETQYF; CDR3nt: TGTGCCAGCAGCCTAGGTGAATCGGAGACCCAGTACTTC